Described below is a single T cell receptor (beta chain) sequence and its context. Its antigen remains unknown. This specimen includes other DNA sequences encoding the same CDR3. PCR primers comprised 60 Vbeta and 13 Jbeta primers. Sequencing was performed with immunoSEQ multiplex PCR; in TCRdb, only in-frame clones are kept and a portion is missing. Here the sample spans fewer than 150,000 clones, less than 80% being singletons. The data were obtained in a study of cytomegalovirus exposure and HLA in healthy donors. General study results and limits: Accurate predictions that matched the HLA-A and HLA-B alleles of most subjects were reportedly made from TCR beta sequences. About 87% or about 30% of the time was how often most TCR beta V segments were productive, according to an earlier analysis.

This clonotype originated in a man aged 35-49 years in good health and CMV-seropositive. Input material: PBMCs.

This CDR3 is CAWSRDRPYGYTF. As DNA, the CDR3 is TGTGCCTGGAGCCGGGACAGGCCCTATGGCTACACCTTC. This chain links TRBV30 with TRBJ1-2; 8 positions agree with TRBD1. V gave up 3 bases and J gave up 4 bases; unmatched junction bases: 4. CDR3 length equals 13 residues. Germline V lookup: CDR1 GTSNPN, CDR2 SVGIG (reference sequence).